These 13 T cell receptor beta chains were sequenced from one sample in a study of blood T cell repertoires in COVID-19. The data were produced by immunoSEQ multiplex PCR, yet TCRdb's version contains in-frame clones alone and is incomplete. Here the sample spans 130,000 to 150,000 clones, roughly four fifths being singletons. Sequenced: PBMCs or T cells enriched from blood (not recorded which). The receptors here all came from a man aged 50-59 years who had recovered from COVID-19.

For this clone: The sample holds other DNA sequences that translate to the same CDR3. The J gene is TRBJ1-5, the V gene TRBV29-1; D ambiguous. This CDR3 is 13 amino acids long. Germline CDR1 SQVTM, CDR2 ANQGSEA. Between the trimmed V and J ends, which lost 4 bases and 2 bases, there was a span of 9 bases. CDR3 DNA: TGCAGCGTTGGACAAGGCGGCAATCAGCCCCAGCATTTT. It yields the protein CSVGQGGNQPQHF.

This chain links TRBV2 with TRBJ2-7; the match to TRBD2 covers 9 bases. The trim removed 9 bases at V and 3 bases at J, leaving 6 bases unmatched. Germline CDR1 and CDR2: SNHLY and FYNNEI. The CDR3 spans 13 residues. The CDR3 sequence: CASLAGASYEQYF. The CDR3 DNA reads as TGTGCCAGTTTAGCGGGGGCGAGCTACGAGCAGTACTTC.

The V call is TRBV28, the J call TRBJ1-2; 10 bases map to TRBD1. V shed 4 bases and J 6 bases; nucleotides not matched to a gene: 8. The CDR3 is made up of 15 amino acids. Germline CDR1 is MDHEN and CDR2 is SYDVKM. CDR3 in DNA: TGTGCCAGCAGTTACCGGGACAGGGGTGTCAATGGCTACACCTTC. Amino acids: CASSYRDRGVNGYTF.

The rearrangement links TRBV5-1 to TRBJ2-7, with D tentatively TRBD1 (6 bases). Germline-derived CDR1 and CDR2 are SGHRS and YFSETQ. This CDR3 contains 15 residues. The V end lost 0 bases, the J end lost 3 bases, and 13 bases lay between the germline ends. CDR3 sequence: CASSLGGQNFYEQYF. The DNA of the CDR3 is TGCGCCAGCAGCTTGGGAGGACAGAACTTCTACGAGCAGTACTTC. The full variable domain, its missing parts supplied by reference TRBV5-1 and TRBJ2-7, is KAGVTQTPRYLIKTRGQQVTLSCSPISGHRSVSWYQQTPGQGLQFLFEYFSETQRNKGNFPGRFSGRQFSNSRSEMNVSTLELGDSALYLCASSLGGQNFYEQYFGPGTRLTVT.

This chain uses TRBV19 with TRBJ2-7, with 13 bases matching TRBD2. The germline V gene has CDR1 LNHDA and CDR2 SQIVND (reference sequence). J lost 2 bases, V lost 4 bases, and 5 bases had no gene match. The CDR3 spans 16 residues. As DNA, the CDR3 is TGTGCCAGTAGTAGGGGACTAGCGGGGCCCCCCTACGAGCAGTACTTC. Protein product: CASSRGLAGPPYEQYF.

This chain links TRBV20-1 with TRBJ2-3, with D possibly TRBD1 on 6 matching bases. Germline V gene sequence: CDR1 DFQATT, CDR2 SNEGSKA (reference sequence). With 3 bases removed from V and 4 bases from J, the gap between germline ends came to 8 bases. This CDR3 comprises 12 residues. The CDR3 is CSASAGADTQYF. Here the CDR3 DNA reads TGCAGTGCTAGTGCAGGGGCAGATACGCAGTATTTT.

V and J are TRBV28 and TRBJ1-1, with D possibly TRBD1 on 6 matching bases. CDR3 length equals 12 residues. Deletions cut 8 bases from V and 7 bases from J, with 14 bases between. Germline V lookup: CDR1 MDHEN, CDR2 SYDVKM. The CDR3: CASGNTGFEAFF. CDR3 sequence (DNA): TGTGCCAGCGGAAATACAGGGTTTGAAGCTTTCTTT.

V usage is TRBV11-2 and J usage is TRBJ2-2; 7 nucleotides line up with TRBD1. With 5 bases clipped from V and 5 bases from J, the junction kept 11 bases outside the gene matches. The CDR3 has 16 amino acids. In germline, CDR1 is SGHAT, CDR2 FQNNGV. CDR3 coding DNA: TGTGCCAGCAGCCCCCGACAGGGACCCGGGACCGGGGAGCTGTTTTTT. Protein: CASSPRQGPGTGELFF.

The rearrangement joins TRBV7-2 to TRBJ1-2; tentatively, D is TRBD1 (6 bases). The V end lost 5 bases, the J end lost 8 bases, and 21 bases lay between the germline ends. Per the germline V gene, CDR1 is SGHTA and CDR2 is FQGNSA. The CDR3 contains 15 residues. CDR3 nucleotide sequence: TGTGCCAGCAGCCTCCAAGTTGTACAGGGAGGGGGCTACACCTTC. This codes for CASSLQVVQGGGYTF.

The CDR3 DNA reads as TGTGCCAGCAGTTACTCGGGGGGACTGTACCCCGGGGAGCTGTTTTTT. Its translation is CASSYSGGLYPGELFF. The J gene is TRBJ2-2, the V gene TRBV6-6, with TRBD2 as a possible D gene (6 bases). Between the trimmed V and J ends, which lost 0 bases and 6 bases, there was a span of 14 bases. CDR3 length equals 16 residues. Germline V CDR1 and CDR2: MNHNY, SVGAGI (reference sequence).

The sample holds a few counts of this clone. The chain is built from TRBV6-2 or TRBV6-3 and TRBJ2-5; no firm D call. Trimming took 2 bases from V and 1 from J, leaving 5 bases between them. This CDR3 comprises 13 residues. The V gene's germline CDR1 is MNHEY and CDR2 SVGEGT. CDR3 sequence reads: CASSYEAQETQYF. CDR3 DNA: TGTGCCAGCAGTTACGAGGCCCAAGAGACCCAGTACTTC.

The chain links TRBV29-1 to TRBJ1-2; D possibly corresponds to TRBD1 (5 bases). Trimming took 5 bases from V and 4 from J, leaving 11 bases between them. The V gene's germline CDR1 is SQVTM and CDR2 ANQGSEA. The CDR3 totals 12 residues. The CDR3, as DNA: TGCAGCGTTTCCAGGGTGGGCTATGGCTACACCTTC. Amino acids: CSVSRVGYGYTF. Based on the CDR3 plus reference TRBV29-1 and TRBJ1-2, the full variable domain is SAVISQKPSRDICQRGTSLTIQCQVDSQVTMMFWYRQQPGQSLTLIATANQGSEATYESGFVIDKFPISRPNLTFSTLTVSNMSPEDSSIYLCSVSRVGYGYTFGSGTRLTVV.

This chain connects TRBV7-9 to TRBJ1-4; no clear D. Germline V gene lookup returns CDR1 SEHNR and CDR2 FQNEAQ (reference sequence). The V end was cut by 10 bases, the J end by 7 bases, with 10 bases between. The CDR3 runs 11 residues. The CDR3 DNA reads TGTGCCACGGGAGGGAGTGAAAAACTGTTTTTT. It is translated as CATGGSEKLFF.